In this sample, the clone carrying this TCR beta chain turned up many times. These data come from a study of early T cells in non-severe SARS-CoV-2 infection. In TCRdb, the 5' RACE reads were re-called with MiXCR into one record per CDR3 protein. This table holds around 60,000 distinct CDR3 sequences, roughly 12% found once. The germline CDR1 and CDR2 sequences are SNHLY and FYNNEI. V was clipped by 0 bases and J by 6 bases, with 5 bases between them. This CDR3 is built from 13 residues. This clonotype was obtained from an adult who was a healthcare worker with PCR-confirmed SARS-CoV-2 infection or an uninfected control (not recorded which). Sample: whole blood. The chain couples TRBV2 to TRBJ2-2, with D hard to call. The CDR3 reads CASSEASPGELFF. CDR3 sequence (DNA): TGTGCCAGCAGTGAAGCCAGCCCCGGGGAGCTGTTTTTT.